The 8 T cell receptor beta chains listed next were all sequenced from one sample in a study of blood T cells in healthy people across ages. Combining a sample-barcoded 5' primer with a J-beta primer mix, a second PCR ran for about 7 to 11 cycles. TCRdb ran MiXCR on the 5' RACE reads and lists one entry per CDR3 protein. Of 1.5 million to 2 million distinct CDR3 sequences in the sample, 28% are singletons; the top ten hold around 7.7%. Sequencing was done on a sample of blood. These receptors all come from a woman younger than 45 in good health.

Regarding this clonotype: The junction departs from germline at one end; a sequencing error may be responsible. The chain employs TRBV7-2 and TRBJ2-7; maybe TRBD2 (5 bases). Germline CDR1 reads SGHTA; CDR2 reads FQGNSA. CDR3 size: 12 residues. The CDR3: CVSSLSRGEQYF. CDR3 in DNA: TGTGTCAGCAGCTTAAGTCGGGGCGAGCAGTACTTC.

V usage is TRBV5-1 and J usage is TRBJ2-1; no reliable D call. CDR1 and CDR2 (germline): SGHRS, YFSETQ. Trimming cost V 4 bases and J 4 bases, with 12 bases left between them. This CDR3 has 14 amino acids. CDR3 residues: CASSHIDKYNEQFF. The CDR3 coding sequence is TGCGCCAGCAGCCATATAGACAAGTACAATGAGCAGTTCTTC.

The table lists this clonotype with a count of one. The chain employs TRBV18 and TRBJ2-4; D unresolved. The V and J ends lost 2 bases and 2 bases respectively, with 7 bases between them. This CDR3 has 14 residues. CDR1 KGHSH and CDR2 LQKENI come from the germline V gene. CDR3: CASSPGQPKNIQYF. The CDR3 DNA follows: TGTGCCAGCTCACCAGGCCAGCCCAAAAACATTCAGTACTTC. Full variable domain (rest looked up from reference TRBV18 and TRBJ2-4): NAGVMQNPRHLVRRRGQEARLRCSPMKGHSHVYWYRQLPEEGLKFMVYLQKENIIDESGMPKERFSAEFPKEGPSILRIQQVVRGDSAAYFCASSPGQPKNIQYFGAGTRLSVL.

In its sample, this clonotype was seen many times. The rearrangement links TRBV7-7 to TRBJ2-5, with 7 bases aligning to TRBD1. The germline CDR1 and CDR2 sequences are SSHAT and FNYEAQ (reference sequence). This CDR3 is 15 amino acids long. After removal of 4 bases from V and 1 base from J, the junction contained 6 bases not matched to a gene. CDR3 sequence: CASSSNRGPQETQYF. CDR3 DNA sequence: TGTGCCAGCAGCTCTAACAGGGGCCCCCAAGAGACCCAGTACTTC.

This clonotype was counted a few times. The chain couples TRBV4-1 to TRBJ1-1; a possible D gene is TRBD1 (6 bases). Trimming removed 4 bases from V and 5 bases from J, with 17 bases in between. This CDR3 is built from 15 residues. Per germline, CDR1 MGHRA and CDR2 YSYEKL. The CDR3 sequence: CASSRLGGRGTEAFF. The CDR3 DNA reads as TGCGCCAGCAGCCGATTAGGGGGGCGCGGGACTGAAGCTTTCTTT.

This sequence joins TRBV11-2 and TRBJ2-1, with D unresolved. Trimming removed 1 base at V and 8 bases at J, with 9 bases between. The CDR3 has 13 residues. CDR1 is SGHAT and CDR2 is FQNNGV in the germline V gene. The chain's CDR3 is CASSLAAEYEQFF. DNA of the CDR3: TGTGCCAGCAGCTTAGCGGCGGAATATGAGCAGTTCTTC.

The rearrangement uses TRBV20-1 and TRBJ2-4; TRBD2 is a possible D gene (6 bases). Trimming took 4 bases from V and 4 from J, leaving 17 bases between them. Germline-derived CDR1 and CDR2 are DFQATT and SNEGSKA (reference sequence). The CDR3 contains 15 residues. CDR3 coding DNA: TGCAGTGCTAATAGGCCGGGACTGGAAAAAAACATTCAGTACTTC. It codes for CSANRPGLEKNIQYF.

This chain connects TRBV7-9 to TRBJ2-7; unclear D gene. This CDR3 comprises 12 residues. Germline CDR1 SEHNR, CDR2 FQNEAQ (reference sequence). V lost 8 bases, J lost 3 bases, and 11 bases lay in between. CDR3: CASAGRDYEQYF. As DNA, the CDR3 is TGTGCCAGCGCCGGCAGAGACTACGAGCAGTACTTC.